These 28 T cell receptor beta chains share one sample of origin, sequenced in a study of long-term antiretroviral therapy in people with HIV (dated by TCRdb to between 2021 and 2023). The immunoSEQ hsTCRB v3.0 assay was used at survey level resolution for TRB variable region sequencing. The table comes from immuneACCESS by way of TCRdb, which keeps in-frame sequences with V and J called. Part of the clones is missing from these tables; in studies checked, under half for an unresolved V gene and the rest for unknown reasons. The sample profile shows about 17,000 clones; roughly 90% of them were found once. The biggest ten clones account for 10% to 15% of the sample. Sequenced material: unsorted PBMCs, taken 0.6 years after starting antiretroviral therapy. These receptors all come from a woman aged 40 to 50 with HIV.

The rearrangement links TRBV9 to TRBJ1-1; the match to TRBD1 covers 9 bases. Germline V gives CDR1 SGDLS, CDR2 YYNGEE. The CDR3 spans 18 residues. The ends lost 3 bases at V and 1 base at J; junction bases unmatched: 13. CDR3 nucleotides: TGTGCCAGCAGCGATCACCCGGGACAGGGTCGGAGGAACACTGAAGCTTTCTTT. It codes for CASSDHPGQGRRNTEAFF.

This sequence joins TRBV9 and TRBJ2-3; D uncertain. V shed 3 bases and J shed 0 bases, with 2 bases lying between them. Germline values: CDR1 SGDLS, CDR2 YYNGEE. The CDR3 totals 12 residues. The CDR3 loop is CASSGSTDTQYF. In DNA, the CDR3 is TGTGCCAGCAGCGGGAGCACAGATACGCAGTATTTT.

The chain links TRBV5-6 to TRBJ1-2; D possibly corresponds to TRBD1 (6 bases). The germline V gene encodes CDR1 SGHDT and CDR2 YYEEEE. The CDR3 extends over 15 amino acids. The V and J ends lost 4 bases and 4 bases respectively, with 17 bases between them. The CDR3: CASSSVWGPSYGYTF. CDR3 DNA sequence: TGTGCCAGCAGCAGCGTGTGGGGGCCCTCCTATGGCTACACCTTC.

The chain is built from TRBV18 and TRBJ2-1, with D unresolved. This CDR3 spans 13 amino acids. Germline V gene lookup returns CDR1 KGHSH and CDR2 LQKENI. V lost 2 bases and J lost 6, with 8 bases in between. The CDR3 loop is CASSPSRGNEQFF. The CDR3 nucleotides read TGTGCCAGCTCACCATCTCGCGGCAATGAGCAGTTCTTC.

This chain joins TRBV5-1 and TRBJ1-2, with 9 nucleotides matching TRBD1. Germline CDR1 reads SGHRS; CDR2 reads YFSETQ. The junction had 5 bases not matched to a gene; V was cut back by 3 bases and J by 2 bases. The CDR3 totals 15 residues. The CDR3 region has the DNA TGCGCCAGCAGCTGGGGACAGGGTACGAACTATGGCTACACCTTC. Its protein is CASSWGQGTNYGYTF. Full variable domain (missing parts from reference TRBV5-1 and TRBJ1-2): KAGVTQTPRYLIKTRGQQVTLSCSPISGHRSVSWYQQTPGQGLQFLFEYFSETQRNKGNFPGRFSGRQFSNSRSEMNVSTLELGDSALYLCASSWGQGTNYGYTFGSGTRLTVV.

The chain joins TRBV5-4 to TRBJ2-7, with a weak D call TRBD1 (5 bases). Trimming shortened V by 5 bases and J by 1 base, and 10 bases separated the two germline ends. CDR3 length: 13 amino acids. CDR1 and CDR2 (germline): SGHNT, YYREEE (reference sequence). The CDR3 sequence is CASRQGLSYEQYF. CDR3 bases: TGTGCCAGCAGGCAGGGTCTTTCCTACGAGCAGTACTTC.

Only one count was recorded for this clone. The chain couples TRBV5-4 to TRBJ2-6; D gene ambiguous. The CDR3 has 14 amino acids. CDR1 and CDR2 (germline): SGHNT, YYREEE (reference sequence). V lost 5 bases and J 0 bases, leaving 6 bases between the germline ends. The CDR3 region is CASRSSSGANVLTF. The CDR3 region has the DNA TGTGCCAGCAGGTCAAGCTCTGGGGCCAACGTCCTGACTTTC.

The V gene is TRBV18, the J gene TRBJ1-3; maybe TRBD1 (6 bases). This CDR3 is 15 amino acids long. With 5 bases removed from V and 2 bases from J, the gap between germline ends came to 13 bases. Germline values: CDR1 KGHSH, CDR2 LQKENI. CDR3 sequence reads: CASSTQGFTGNTIYF. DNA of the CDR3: TGTGCCAGCTCAACTCAGGGGTTTACTGGAAACACCATATATTTT. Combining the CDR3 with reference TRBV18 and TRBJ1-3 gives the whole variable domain NAGVMQNPRHLVRRRGQEARLRCSPMKGHSHVYWYRQLPEEGLKFMVYLQKENIIDESGMPKERFSAEFPKEGPSILRIQQVVRGDSAAYFCASSTQGFTGNTIYFGEGSWLTVV.

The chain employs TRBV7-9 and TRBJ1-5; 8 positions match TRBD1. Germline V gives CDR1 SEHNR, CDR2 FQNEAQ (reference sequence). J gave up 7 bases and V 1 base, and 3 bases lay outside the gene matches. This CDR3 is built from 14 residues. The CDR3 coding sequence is TGTGCCAGCAGCTTAGGGACAGGGAACCAGCCCCAGCATTTT. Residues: CASSLGTGNQPQHF.

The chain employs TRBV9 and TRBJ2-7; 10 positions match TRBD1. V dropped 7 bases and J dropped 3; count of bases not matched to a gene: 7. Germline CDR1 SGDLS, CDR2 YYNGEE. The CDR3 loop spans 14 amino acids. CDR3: CASSYGTGVYEQYF. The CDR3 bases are TGTGCCAGCTCCTACGGGACAGGGGTCTACGAGCAGTACTTC. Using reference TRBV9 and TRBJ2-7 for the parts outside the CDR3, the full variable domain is DSGVTQTPKHLITATGQRVTLRCSPRSGDLSVYWYQQSLDQGLQFLIQYYNGEERAKGNILERFSAQQFPDLHSELNLSSLELGDSALYFCASSYGTGVYEQYFGPGTRLTVT.

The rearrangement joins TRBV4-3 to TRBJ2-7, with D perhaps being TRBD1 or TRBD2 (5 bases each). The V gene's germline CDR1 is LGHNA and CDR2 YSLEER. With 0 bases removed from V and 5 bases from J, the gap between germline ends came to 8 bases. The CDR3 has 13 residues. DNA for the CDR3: TGCGCCAGCAGCCAAGAGGGGGACGACGAGCAGTACTTC. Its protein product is CASSQEGDDEQYF.

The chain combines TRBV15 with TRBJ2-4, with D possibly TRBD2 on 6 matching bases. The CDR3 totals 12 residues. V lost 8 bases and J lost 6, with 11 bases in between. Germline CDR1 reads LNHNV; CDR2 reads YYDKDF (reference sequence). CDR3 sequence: CATGGIGNIQYF. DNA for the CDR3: TGTGCCACCGGGGGGATAGGAAACATTCAGTACTTC.

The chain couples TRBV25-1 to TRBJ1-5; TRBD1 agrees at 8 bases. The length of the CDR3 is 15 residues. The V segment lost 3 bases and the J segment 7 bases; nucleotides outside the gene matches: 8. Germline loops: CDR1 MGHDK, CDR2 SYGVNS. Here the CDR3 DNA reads TGTGCCAGCAGTGAGACAGGGGAGATAGGCCAGCCCCAGCATTTT. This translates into CASSETGEIGQPQHF.

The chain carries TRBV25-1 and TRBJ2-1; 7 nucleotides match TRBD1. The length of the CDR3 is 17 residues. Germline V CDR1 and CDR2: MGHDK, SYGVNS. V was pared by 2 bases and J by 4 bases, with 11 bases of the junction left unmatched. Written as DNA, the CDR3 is TGTGCCAGCAGTGAAGCCATAGTTGGGACAGTTTACAATGAGCAGTTCTTC. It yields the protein CASSEAIVGTVYNEQFF.

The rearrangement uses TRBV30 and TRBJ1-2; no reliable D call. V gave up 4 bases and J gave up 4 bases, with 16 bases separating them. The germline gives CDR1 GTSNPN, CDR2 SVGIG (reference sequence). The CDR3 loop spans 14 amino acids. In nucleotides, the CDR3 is TGTGCCTGGAAAGGAGGTGGGCAGGCCTATGGCTACACCTTC. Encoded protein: CAWKGGGQAYGYTF.

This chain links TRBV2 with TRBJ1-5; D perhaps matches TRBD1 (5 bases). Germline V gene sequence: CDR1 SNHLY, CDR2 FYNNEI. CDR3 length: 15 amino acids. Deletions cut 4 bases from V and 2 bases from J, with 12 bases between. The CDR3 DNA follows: TGTGCCAGCAGTGCGAGTTTAGGGGGCAATCAGCCCCAGCATTTT. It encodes CASSASLGGNQPQHF.

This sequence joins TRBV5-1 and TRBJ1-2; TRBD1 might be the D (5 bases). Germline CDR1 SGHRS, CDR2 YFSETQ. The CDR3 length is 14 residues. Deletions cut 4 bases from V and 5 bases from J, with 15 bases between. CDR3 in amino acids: CASSREGPAYGYTF. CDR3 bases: TGCGCCAGCAGCAGGGAGGGACCGGCATATGGCTACACCTTC.

The CDR3 is CASSLYDREVQTQYF. CDR3 nucleotides: TGTGCCAGCAGCTTATACGACAGGGAGGTGCAGACCCAGTACTTC. The chain couples TRBV13 to TRBJ2-5; D might be TRBD1 (7 bases). The CDR3 has 15 residues. Germline V gene sequence: CDR1 PRHDT, CDR2 FYEKMQ (reference sequence). V lost 2 bases and J lost 6, with 16 bases in between.

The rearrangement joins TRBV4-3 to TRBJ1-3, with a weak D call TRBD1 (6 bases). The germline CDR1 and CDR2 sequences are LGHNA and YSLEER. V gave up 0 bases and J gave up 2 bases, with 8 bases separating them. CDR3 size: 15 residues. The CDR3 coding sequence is TGCGCCAGCAGCCAAGATTCAGGGGCTGGAAACACCATATATTTT. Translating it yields CASSQDSGAGNTIYF.

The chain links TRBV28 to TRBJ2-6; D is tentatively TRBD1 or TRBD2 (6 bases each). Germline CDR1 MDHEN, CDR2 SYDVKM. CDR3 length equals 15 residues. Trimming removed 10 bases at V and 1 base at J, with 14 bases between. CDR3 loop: CATKTGTSGANVLTF. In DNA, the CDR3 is TGTGCCACCAAAACAGGGACTTCTGGGGCCAACGTCCTGACTTTC. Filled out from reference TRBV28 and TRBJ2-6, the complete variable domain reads DVKVTQSSRYLVKRTGEKVFLECVQDMDHENMFWYRQDPGLGLRLIYFSYDVKMKEKGDIPEGYSVSREKKERFSLILESASTNQTSMYLCATKTGTSGANVLTFGAGSRLTVL.

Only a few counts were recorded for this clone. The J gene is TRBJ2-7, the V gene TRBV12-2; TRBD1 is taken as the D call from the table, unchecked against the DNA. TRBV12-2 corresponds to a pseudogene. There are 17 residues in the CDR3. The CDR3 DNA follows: TGTGCAAGTCGCCACCCCGGCCCCTACAGGGCGTGGGGCGAGCAGTACTTC. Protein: CASRHPGPYRAWGEQYF.

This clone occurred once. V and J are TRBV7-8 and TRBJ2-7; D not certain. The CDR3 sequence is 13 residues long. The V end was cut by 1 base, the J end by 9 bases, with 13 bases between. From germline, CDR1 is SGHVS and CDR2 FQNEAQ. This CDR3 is CASSLGRFNGQYF. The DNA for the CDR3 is TGTGCCAGCAGCTTAGGGCGGTTTAATGGGCAGTACTTC.

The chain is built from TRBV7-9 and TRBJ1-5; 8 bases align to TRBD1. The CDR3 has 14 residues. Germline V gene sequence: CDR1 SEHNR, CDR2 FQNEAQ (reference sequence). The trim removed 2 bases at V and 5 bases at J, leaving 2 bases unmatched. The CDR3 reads CASSLTGGYQPQHF. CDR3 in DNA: TGTGCCAGCAGCTTAACAGGGGGTTATCAGCCCCAGCATTTT.

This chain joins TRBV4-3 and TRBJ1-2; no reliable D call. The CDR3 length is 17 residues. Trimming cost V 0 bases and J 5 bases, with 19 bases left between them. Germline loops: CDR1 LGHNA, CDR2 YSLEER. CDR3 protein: CASSQDKLSRGVYGYTF. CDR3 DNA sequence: TGCGCCAGCAGCCAAGATAAGCTTAGTCGGGGTGTGTATGGCTACACCTTC.

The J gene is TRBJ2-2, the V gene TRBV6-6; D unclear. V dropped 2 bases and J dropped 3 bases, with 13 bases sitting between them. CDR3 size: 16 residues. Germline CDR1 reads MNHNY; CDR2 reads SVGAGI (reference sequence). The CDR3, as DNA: TGTGCCAGCAGTTACGGGCAGTCGGTAGACACCGGGGAGCTGTTTTTT. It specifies CASSYGQSVDTGELFF.

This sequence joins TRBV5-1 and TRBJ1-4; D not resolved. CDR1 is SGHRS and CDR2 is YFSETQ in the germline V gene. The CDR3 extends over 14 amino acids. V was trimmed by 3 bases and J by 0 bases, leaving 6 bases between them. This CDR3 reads CASSSLATNEKLFF. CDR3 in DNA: TGCGCCAGCAGCTCCCTAGCAACTAATGAAAAACTGTTTTTT.

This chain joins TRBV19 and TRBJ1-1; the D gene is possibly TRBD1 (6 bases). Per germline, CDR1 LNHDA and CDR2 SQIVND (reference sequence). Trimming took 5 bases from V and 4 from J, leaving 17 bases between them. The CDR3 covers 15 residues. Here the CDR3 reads CASSPQPGQGTEAFF. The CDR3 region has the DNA TGTGCCAGTAGTCCCCAACCGGGACAAGGCACTGAAGCTTTCTTT. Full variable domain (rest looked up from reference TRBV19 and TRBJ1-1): DGGITQSPKYLFRKEGQNVTLSCEQNLNHDAMYWYRQDPGQGLRLIYYSQIVNDFQKGDIAEGYSVSREKKESFPLTVTSAQKNPTAFYLCASSPQPGQGTEAFFGQGTRLTVV.

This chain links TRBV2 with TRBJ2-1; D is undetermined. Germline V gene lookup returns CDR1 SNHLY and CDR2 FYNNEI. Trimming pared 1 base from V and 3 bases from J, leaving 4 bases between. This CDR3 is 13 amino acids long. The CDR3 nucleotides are TGTGCCAGCAGTGAAGGGGACTACAATGAGCAGTTCTTC. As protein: CASSEGDYNEQFF.